Following are 17 T cell receptor beta chains from one sample sequenced in a study of identical twins. MiXCR was run by TCRdb on the 5' RACE reads, yielding one entry per CDR3 protein. The sample records a few hundred thousand distinct CDR3 sequences, more than 13% being singletons. These sequences were also reported in another study, on yellow fever vaccine responses in identical twins.

The sample taken for sequencing was CD4+ T cells sorted from blood. These receptors all stem from a woman aged 18-30 years in good health.

The chain recombines TRBV19 with TRBJ1-1; no clear D. The CDR3 sequence is 15 residues long. Germline V gene sequence: CDR1 LNHDA, CDR2 SQIVND (reference sequence). Trimming took 3 bases from V and 0 from J, leaving 11 bases between them. The CDR3 sequence is CASSIHGLMNTEAFF. DNA of the CDR3: TGTGCCAGTAGTATTCATGGACTCATGAACACTGAAGCTTTCTTT. The entire variable domain, with the rest obtained from reference TRBV19 and TRBJ1-1, is as follows: DGGITQSPKYLFRKEGQNVTLSCEQNLNHDAMYWYRQDPGQGLRLIYYSQIVNDFQKGDIAEGYSVSREKKESFPLTVTSAQKNPTAFYLCASSIHGLMNTEAFFGQGTRLTVV.

The chain joins TRBV7-9 to TRBJ2-1; possibly TRBD2 for D (6 bases). The CDR3 totals 16 residues. Germline values: CDR1 SEHNR, CDR2 FQNEAQ (reference sequence). Between the trimmed V and J ends, which lost 5 bases and 4 bases, there was a span of 18 bases. Here the CDR3 reads CASSTPEGQGYNEQFF. Here the CDR3 DNA reads TGTGCCAGCAGCACACCGGAGGGGCAGGGATACAATGAGCAGTTCTTC.

This clonotype turned up a few times. This CDR3 is CASRETALGTTRTDTQYF. The CDR3 bases are TGTGCCAGCAGAGAAACCGCTCTAGGGACTACACGCACAGATACGCAGTATTTT. The chain joins TRBV2 to TRBJ2-3, with TRBD2 matching 7 bases. Trimming cost V 6 bases and J 1 base; bases outside gene matches: 16. Germline values: CDR1 SNHLY, CDR2 FYNNEI. The CDR3 has 18 residues. Combining the CDR3 with reference TRBV2 and TRBJ2-3 gives the whole variable domain EPEVTQTPSHQVTQMGQEVILRCVPISNHLYFYWYRQILGQKVEFLVSFYNNEISEKSEIFDDQFSVERPDGSNFTLKIRSTKLEDSAMYFCASRETALGTTRTDTQYFGPGTRLTVL.

This clonotype was seen more than once but under ten times. This chain connects TRBV12-3 or TRBV12-4 to TRBJ2-5, with D hard to call. V lost 6 bases and J lost 2, with 13 bases in between. There are 14 residues in the CDR3. The CDR3 coding sequence is TGTGCCAGCAGCTCCCCGTACAGACAAGAGACCCAGTACTTC. As protein: CASSSPYRQETQYF.

This clonotype was counted only a few times. The chain carries TRBV5-1 and TRBJ2-1, with TRBD2 matching 7 bases. The CDR3 length is 16 residues. Trimming at V came to 6 bases and at J to 0 bases, leaving 9 bases not matched to a gene. In germline, CDR1 is SGHRS, CDR2 YFSETQ. The CDR3 is CASTQRDSPSYNEQFF. The CDR3 coding sequence is TGCGCCAGCACCCAGCGGGACTCTCCCTCCTACAATGAGCAGTTCTTC. The variable domain in full, completed from reference TRBV5-1 and TRBJ2-1, reads KAGVTQTPRYLIKTRGQQVTLSCSPISGHRSVSWYQQTPGQGLQFLFEYFSETQRNKGNFPGRFSGRQFSNSRSEMNVSTLELGDSALYLCASTQRDSPSYNEQFFGPGTRLTVL.

CDR3 sequence reads: CASSLALLAGLGSYEQYF. DNA for the CDR3: TGTGCCAGCAGCTTAGCGCTTTTAGCGGGACTGGGTTCCTACGAGCAGTACTTC. The rearrangement joins TRBV7-2 to TRBJ2-7; 8 bases map to TRBD2. The ends lost 0 bases at V and 1 base at J; junction bases unmatched: 11. There are 18 residues in the CDR3. Germline assignment: CDR1 SGHTA and CDR2 FQGNSA.

This clonotype has only a few counts. The rearrangement uses TRBV19 and TRBJ1-2; 9 bases are shared with TRBD1. From germline, CDR1 is LNHDA and CDR2 SQIVND (reference sequence). Losses at the gene ends were 3 bases for V and 4 bases for J; bases not matched to a gene: 6. The CDR3 extends over 15 amino acids. The CDR3 loop reads CASSMASDRGYGYTF. CDR3 nucleotide sequence: TGTGCCAGTAGTATGGCCTCGGACAGGGGCTATGGCTACACCTTC.

The chain combines TRBV28 with TRBJ2-1; 7 bases line up with TRBD1. The CDR3 has 14 amino acids. V gave up 6 bases and J gave up 6 bases; unmatched junction bases: 8. Germline assignment: CDR1 MDHEN and CDR2 SYDVKM. CDR3 sequence reads: CASSSQTGFNEQFF. The CDR3 DNA follows: TGTGCCAGCAGCAGCCAGACAGGGTTCAATGAGCAGTTCTTC.

The rearrangement uses TRBV6-2 or TRBV6-3 and TRBJ2-3; 7 nucleotides line up with TRBD2. Trimming removed 5 bases from V and 1 base from J; junction bases left unmatched: 12. CDR3 size: 17 residues. Looked up from germline, CDR1 is MNHEY and CDR2 is SVGEGT. CDR3 nucleotide sequence: TGTGCCAGCAGTCCTAAACTCCTAGCGGTCGGCACAGATACGCAGTATTTT. As protein: CASSPKLLAVGTDTQYF.

The J gene is TRBJ2-2, the V gene TRBV2; TRBD1 matches at 9 bases. Germline V lookup: CDR1 SNHLY, CDR2 FYNNEI. The CDR3 totals 14 residues. The junction had 5 bases not matched to a gene; V was cut back by 8 bases and J by 4 bases. CDR3 in amino acids: CASLGQGFTGELFF. The CDR3 bases are TGTGCCAGCCTGGGACAGGGCTTCACCGGGGAGCTGTTTTTT. The full variable domain, completed using reference TRBV2 and TRBJ2-2, is EPEVTQTPSHQVTQMGQEVILRCVPISNHLYFYWYRQILGQKVEFLVSFYNNEISEKSEIFDDQFSVERPDGSNFTLKIRSTKLEDSAMYFCASLGQGFTGELFFGEGSRLTVL.

This clonotype was seen more than once but under ten times. This rearrangement joins TRBV4-1 to TRBJ2-7; possible D gene TRBD1, 6 bases. Trimming cost V 1 base and J 4 bases, with 14 bases left between them. The CDR3 length is 15 residues. Germline lookup yields CDR1 MGHRA and CDR2 YSYEKL. CDR3 DNA: TGCGCCAGCAGCCAAGCGGGACAAGGGGGTTACGAGCAGTACTTC. It codes for CASSQAGQGGYEQYF.

CDR3 sequence: CSARLAGGRETQYF. The CDR3 DNA reads TGCAGTGCTAGACTAGCGGGGGGGAGGGAGACCCAGTACTTC. J is TRBJ2-5 and V is TRBV20-1; TRBD2 matches at 12 bases. With V trimmed by 2 bases and J by 5 bases, 3 bases remained unmatched. Germline V gene data show CDR1 as DFQATT and CDR2 as SNEGSKA (reference sequence). The CDR3 covers 14 residues.

This clonotype was seen only a few times. CDR3 protein: CASSPQRETQYF. The CDR3 DNA reads as TGTGCCAGCAGCCCTCAGCGGGAGACCCAGTACTTC. This chain links TRBV3-1 with TRBJ2-5, with D perhaps matching TRBD2 (5 bases). Germline CDR1 and CDR2: LGHDT and YNNKEL (reference sequence). V was pared by 4 bases and J by 5 bases, with 8 bases between. This CDR3 region has 12 residues.

This clonotype has only a few counts. The genes are TRBV11-2 and TRBJ2-1; D is tentatively TRBD1 or TRBD2 (5 bases each). Trimming left V 4 bases short and J 4 bases short, with 17 bases between. CDR3 length: 16 amino acids. Germline CDR1 is SGHAT and CDR2 is FQNNGV. The CDR3 spells CASSYRDPAAYNEQFF. The CDR3 coding sequence is TGTGCCAGCAGCTATCGGGACCCGGCGGCTTACAATGAGCAGTTCTTC. The whole variable domain, filled in from reference TRBV11-2 and TRBJ2-1, reads EAGVAQSPRYKIIEKRQSVAFWCNPISGHATLYWYQQILGQGPKLLIQFQNNGVVDDSQLPKDRFSAERLKGVDSTLKIQPAKLEDSAVYLCASSYRDPAAYNEQFFGPGTRLTVL.

This clonotype has at least ten counts. This chain links TRBV18 with TRBJ2-7; D unclear. The V and J ends lost 5 bases and 3 bases respectively, with 14 bases between them. Germline V CDR1 and CDR2: KGHSH, LQKENI. This CDR3 contains 14 residues. Here the CDR3 reads CASSSRTGIYEQYF. The CDR3 DNA reads TGTGCCAGCTCATCCCGAACGGGTATCTACGAGCAGTACTTC.

In this sample, this clonotype turned up a few times. V and J are TRBV11-3 and TRBJ2-3; 9 bases are a match to TRBD2. The germline gives CDR1 SGHNT, CDR2 YENEEA. This CDR3 is 23 amino acids long. The V segment lost 1 base and the J segment 0 bases; nucleotides outside the gene matches: 23. CDR3: CASSLVVAGDPPPTFSSTDTQYF. The CDR3 nucleotides read TGTGCCAGCAGCTTAGTGGTAGCGGGAGACCCCCCACCCACCTTCTCTAGCACAGATACGCAGTATTTT. Drawing the rest from reference TRBV11-3 and TRBJ2-3, the complete variable domain is EAGVVQSPRYKIIEKKQPVAFWCNPISGHNTLYWYLQNLGQGPELLIRYENEEAVDDSQLPKDRFSAERLKGVDSTLKIQPAELGDSAVYLCASSLVVAGDPPPTFSSTDTQYFGPGTRLTVL.

The chain carries TRBV6-2 or TRBV6-3 and TRBJ2-7; D ambiguous. Per germline, CDR1 MNHEY and CDR2 SVGEGT. The ends were cut back, 2 bases at V and 3 bases at J, with 5 bases in the middle. The CDR3 is made up of 12 amino acids. CDR3 coding DNA: TGTGCCAGCAGTTACCTAGTCTACGAGCAGTACTTC. It translates to CASSYLVYEQYF.